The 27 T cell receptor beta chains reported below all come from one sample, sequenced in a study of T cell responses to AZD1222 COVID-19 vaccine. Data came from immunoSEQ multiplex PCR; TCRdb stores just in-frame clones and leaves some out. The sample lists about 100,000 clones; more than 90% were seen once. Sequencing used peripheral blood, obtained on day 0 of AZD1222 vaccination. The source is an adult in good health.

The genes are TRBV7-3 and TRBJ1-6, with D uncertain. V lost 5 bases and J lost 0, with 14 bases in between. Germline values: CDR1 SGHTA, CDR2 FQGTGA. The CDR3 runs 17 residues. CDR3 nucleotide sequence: TGTGCCAGCAGCCGTTGGACCCTTAGCTCCTATAATTCACCCCTCCACTTT. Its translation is CASSRWTLSSYNSPLHF.

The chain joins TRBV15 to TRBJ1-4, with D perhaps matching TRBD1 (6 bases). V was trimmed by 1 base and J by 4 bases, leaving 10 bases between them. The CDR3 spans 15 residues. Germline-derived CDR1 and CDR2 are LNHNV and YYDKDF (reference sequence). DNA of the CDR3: TGTGCCACCAGCAGAGCGGGGGCCGGTAATGAAAAACTGTTTTTT. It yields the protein CATSRAGAGNEKLFF.

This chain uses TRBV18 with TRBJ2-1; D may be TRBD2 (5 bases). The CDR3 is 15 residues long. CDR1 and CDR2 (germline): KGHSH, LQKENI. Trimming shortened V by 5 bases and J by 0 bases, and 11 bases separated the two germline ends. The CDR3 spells CASSELGSSYNEQFF. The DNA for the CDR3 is TGTGCCAGCTCAGAACTAGGGAGCTCCTACAATGAGCAGTTCTTC.

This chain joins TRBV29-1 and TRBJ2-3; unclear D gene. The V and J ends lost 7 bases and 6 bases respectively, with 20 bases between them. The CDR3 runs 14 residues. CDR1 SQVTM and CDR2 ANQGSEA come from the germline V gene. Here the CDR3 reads CSGVPGRPGDTQYF. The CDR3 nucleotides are TGCAGCGGGGTCCCAGGACGACCTGGGGATACGCAGTATTTT.

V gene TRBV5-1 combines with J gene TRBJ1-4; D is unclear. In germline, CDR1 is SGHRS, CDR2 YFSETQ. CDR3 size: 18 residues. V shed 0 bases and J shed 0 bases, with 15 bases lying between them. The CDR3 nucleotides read TGCGCCAGCAGCTTGGCCGCTCTGACCAGACCAACTAATGAAAAACTGTTTTTT. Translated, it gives CASSLAALTRPTNEKLFF.

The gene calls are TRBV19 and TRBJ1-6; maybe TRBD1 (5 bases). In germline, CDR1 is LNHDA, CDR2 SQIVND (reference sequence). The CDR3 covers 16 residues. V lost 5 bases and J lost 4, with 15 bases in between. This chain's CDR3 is CASSVDSNSYNSPLHF. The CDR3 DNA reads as TGTGCCAGTAGTGTTGACAGTAACTCATATAATTCACCCCTCCACTTT.

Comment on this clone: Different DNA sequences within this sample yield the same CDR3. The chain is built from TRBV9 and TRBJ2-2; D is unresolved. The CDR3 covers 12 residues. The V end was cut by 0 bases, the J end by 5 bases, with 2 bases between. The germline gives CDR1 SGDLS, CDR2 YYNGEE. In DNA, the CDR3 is TGTGCCAGCAGCGTAGTGACCGGGGAGCTGTTTTTT. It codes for CASSVVTGELFF.

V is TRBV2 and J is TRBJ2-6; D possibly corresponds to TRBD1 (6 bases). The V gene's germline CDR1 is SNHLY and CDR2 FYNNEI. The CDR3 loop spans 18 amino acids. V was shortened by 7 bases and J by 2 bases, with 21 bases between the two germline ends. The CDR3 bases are TGTGCCAGCAACTCCCCGAATGGACAGCGACCTGGGGCCAACGTCCTGACTTTC. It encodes CASNSPNGQRPGANVLTF.

CDR3: CASSPGGGLYEQYF. As DNA, the CDR3 is TGTGCCAGCAGCCCAGGGGGGGGGCTGTACGAGCAGTACTTC. The V call is TRBV9, the J call TRBJ2-7; TRBD1 or TRBD2 may be the D gene (7 bases each). Trimming took 4 bases from V and 4 from J, leaving 15 bases between them. Germline assignment: CDR1 SGDLS and CDR2 YYNGEE. This CDR3 comprises 14 residues.

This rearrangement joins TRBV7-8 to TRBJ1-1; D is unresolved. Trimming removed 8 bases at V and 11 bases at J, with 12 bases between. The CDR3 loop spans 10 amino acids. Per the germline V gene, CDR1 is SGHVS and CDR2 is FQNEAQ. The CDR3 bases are TGTGCCAGCGGAGGAAGGGAGGCTTTCTTT. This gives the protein CASGGREAFF.

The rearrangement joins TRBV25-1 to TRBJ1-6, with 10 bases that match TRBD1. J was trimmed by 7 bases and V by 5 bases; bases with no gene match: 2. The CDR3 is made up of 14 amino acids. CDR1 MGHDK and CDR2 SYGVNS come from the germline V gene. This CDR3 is CASSWTGGNSPLHF. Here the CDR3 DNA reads TGTGCCAGCAGTTGGACAGGGGGGAATTCACCCCTCCACTTT.

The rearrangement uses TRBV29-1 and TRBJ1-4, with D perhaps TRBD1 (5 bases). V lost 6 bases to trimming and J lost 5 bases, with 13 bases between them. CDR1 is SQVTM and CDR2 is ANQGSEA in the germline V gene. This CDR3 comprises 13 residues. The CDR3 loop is CSVGDGRNEKLFF. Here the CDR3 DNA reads TGCAGCGTGGGGGACGGACGAAATGAAAAACTGTTTTTT.

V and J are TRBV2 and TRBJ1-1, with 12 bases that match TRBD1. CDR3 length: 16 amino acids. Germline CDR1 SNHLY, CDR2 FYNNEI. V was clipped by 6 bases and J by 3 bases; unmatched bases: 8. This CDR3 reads CASRPGQGAYDTEAFF. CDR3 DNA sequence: TGTGCCAGCAGGCCGGGACAGGGGGCGTACGACACTGAAGCTTTCTTT.

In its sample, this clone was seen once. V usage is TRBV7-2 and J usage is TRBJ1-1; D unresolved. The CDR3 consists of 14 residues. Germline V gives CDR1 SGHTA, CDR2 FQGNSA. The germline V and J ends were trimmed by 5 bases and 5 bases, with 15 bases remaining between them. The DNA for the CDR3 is TGTGCCAGCAGCGTTATTGTAGTACGGACTGAAGCTTTCTTT. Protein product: CASSVIVVRTEAFF.

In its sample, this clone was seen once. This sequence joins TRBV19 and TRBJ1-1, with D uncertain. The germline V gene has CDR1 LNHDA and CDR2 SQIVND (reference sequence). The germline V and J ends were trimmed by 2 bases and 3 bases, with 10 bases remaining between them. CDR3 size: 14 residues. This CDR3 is CASSIPGLDTEAFF. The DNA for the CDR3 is TGTGCCAGTAGTATACCGGGGTTAGACACTGAAGCTTTCTTT.

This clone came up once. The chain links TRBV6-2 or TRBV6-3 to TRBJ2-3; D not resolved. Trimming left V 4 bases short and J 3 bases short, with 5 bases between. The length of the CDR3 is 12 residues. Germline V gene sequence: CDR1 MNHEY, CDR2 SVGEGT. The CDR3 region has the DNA TGTGCCAGCAGTTGGTTAACAGATACGCAGTATTTT. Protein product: CASSWLTDTQYF.

The CDR3 DNA reads TGTGCCAGCAGGGGAAACGCGGCTAATTCACCCCTCCACTTT. The encoded protein is CASRGNAANSPLHF. The V call is TRBV6-5, the J call TRBJ1-6; D is unclear. This CDR3 contains 14 residues. V lost 6 bases and J lost 6, with 12 bases in between. The germline V gene has CDR1 MNHEY and CDR2 SVGAGI.

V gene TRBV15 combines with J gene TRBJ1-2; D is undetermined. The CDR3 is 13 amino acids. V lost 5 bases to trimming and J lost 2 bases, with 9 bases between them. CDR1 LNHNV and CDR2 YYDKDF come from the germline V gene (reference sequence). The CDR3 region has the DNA TGTGCCACCAGCCCAGGCGCAAACTATGGCTACACCTTC. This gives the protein CATSPGANYGYTF.

DNA of the CDR3: TGTGCCAGCAGCTTTGGGACAGGGGAGGGTTCACCCCTCCACTTT. This translates into CASSFGTGEGSPLHF. The chain is built from TRBV2 and TRBJ1-6, with 10 bases lining up with TRBD1. This CDR3 has 15 amino acids. With V trimmed by 6 bases and J by 9 bases, 8 bases remained unmatched. Germline assignment: CDR1 SNHLY and CDR2 FYNNEI.

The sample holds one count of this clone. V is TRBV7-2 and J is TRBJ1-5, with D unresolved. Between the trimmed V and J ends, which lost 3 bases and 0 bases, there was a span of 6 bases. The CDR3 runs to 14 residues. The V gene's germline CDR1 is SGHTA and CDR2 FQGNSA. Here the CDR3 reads CASSLDASNQPQHF. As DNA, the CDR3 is TGTGCCAGCAGCTTGGACGCTAGCAATCAGCCCCAGCATTTT.

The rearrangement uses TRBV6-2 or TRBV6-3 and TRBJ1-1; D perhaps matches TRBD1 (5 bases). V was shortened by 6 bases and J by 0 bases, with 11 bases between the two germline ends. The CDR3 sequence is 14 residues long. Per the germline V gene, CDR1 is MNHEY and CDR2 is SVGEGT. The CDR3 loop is CASRPGGVNTEAFF. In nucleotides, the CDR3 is TGTGCCAGCAGACCTGGGGGTGTGAACACTGAAGCTTTCTTT.

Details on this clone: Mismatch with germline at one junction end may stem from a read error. The CDR3 nucleotides read TGTGCCAGCATTTTATCGGGGGGGAATGAGCAGTTCTTC. Translation gives CASILSGGNEQFF. The V and J genes are TRBV28 and TRBJ2-1; 8 positions agree with TRBD2. From germline, CDR1 is MDHEN and CDR2 SYDVKM. This CDR3 is 13 amino acids long.

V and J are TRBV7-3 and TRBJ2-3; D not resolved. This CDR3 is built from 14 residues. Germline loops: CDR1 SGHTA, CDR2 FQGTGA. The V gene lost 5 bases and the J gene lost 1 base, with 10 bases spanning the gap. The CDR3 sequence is CASSLLGGTDTQYF. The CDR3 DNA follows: TGTGCCAGCAGCCTCTTGGGTGGCACAGATACGCAGTATTTT.

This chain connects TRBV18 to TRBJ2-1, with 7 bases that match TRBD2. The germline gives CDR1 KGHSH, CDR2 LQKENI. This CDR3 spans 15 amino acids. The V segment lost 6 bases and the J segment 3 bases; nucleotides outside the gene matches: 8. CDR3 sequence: CASSPLAELYNEQFF. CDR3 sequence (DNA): TGTGCCAGCTCCCCCCTAGCGGAGCTCTACAATGAGCAGTTCTTC.

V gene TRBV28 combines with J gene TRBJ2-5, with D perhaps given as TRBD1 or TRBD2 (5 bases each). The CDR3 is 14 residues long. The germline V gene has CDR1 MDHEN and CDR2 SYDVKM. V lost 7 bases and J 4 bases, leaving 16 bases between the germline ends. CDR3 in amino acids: CASINPGAGETQYF. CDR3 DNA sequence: TGTGCCAGCATCAACCCCGGGGCGGGAGAGACCCAGTACTTC.

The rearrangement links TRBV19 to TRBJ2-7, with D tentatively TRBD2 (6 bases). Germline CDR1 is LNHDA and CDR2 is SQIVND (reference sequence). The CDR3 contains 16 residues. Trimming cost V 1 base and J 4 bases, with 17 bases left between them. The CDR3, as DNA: TGTGCCAGTAGTATAGTATCGGGGAGGAGAGCTTACGAGCAGTACTTC. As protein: CASSIVSGRRAYEQYF.

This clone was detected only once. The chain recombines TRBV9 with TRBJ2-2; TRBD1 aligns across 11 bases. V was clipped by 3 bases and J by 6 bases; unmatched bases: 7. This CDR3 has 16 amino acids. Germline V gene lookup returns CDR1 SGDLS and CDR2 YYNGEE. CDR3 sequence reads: CASSAGGGQGAGELFF. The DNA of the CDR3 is TGTGCCAGCAGCGCTGGTGGGGGACAGGGGGCCGGGGAGCTGTTTTTT.